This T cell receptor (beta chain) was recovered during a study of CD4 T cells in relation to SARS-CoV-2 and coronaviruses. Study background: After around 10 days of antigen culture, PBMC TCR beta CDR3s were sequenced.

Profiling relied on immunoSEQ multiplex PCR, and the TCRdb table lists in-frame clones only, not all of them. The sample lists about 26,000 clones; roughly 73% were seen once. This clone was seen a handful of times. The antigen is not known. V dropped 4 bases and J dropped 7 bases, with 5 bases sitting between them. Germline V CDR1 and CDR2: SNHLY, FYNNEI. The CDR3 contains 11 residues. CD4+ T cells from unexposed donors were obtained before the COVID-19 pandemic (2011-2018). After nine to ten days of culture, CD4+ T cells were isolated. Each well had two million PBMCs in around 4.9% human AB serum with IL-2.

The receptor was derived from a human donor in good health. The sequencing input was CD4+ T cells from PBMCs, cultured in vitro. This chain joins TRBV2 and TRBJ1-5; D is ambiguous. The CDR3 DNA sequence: TGTGCCAGCAGTGCGGACCAGCCCCAGCATTTT. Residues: CASSADQPQHF.